This TCR beta chain is drawn from a study of human T cells and chemical hapten exposure (dated by TCRdb to about 2021). A note on the overall study: For sensitization, 2% DPC in acetone was applied to a roughly 2 cm by roughly 2 cm area of upper inner arm skin. Patients additionally received weekly therapeutic DPC doses to the scalp throughout the roughly 24-week study period. Patch tests used Finn chambers with 0.01% DPC on the upper back, scored after 6 days by International Contact Dermatitis Research Group standards. The mostly female patient cohort included alopecia areata with under or over 50% scalp involvement, alopecia totalis and alopecia universalis. Libraries were pooled for sequencing, and variation in per-sample TCR yields was attributed mainly to small differences in library volumes within the pool. This study followed changes in the peripheral blood TCR repertoire in vivo during primary and secondary sensitization of alopecia patients to the hapten diphenylcyclopropenone (DPC). Blood samples were taken from patients before sensitization (week 0) and then at 2, 6 and about 24 weeks after DPC sensitization. Blood for TCR sequencing was provided by twenty-nine alopecia patients at one to four time points (pre-sensitization, 2, 6 and 24 weeks). General study outcomes and caveats: After repeated subsampling, the strength of the expansion versus patch-test correlation and the threshold at which it became significant changed. No change with DPC sensitization was found in the number of TCRs above 1 in 1000 frequency, and no evidence of global repertoire structure alterations was found. Because all patients had alopecia, a presumed autoimmune disease, the immune response of the patients might differ from that of healthy individuals. A positive correlation was found between the number of PT1 expanded TCRs and patch test score, with significance reached at thresholds 8, 16 and 32 but not 4. Significantly more large CDR3 similarity clusters were formed by expanded TCRs than by pre-sensitization or healthy control sets, consistent with antigen-driven responses.

A few counts support this clonotype. The specificity of this receptor is unknown. Within one base of it there is no much larger clone, and no base qualities were kept. Library generation was performed with RACE. The run used a NextSeq 500. Library preparation attached unique molecular identifiers to individual cDNA molecules for quantitative, reproducible TCR counting. Both TCR alpha and TCR beta chains were sequenced from each blood RNA sample. On the study's bioinformatics: The median number of TCRs per sample was some 100,000, ranging from about 23,224 to 700,000. V, J and CDR3 annotation of the TCR reads was carried out using the Decombinator software suite. For PS versus PT1 abundance plots, all samples were subsampled to the same number of TCRs (28,000). Expanded TCRs were defined as absent before sensitization and observed at least eight times at the 2-week time point. The public reads were quality trimmed at Q25 with fastp and then assembled into clones with MiXCR by TCRdb, keeping productive beta chains. Rows are combined by CDR3 protein, so each entry shows the most common genes and DNA. The V and J calls follow TCRdb's processing rather than the paper's. For this sample there are 300,000 to 450,000 distinct CDR3 sequences; 5.1% appear just once. In total, the top ten clones hold 2.5% to 3% of the sample.

CDR1 MNHNY and CDR2 SVGAGI are derived from the germline V gene (reference sequence). V and J are trimmed by 2 bases and 2 bases, and the gene matches miss 3 bases of the junction. The CDR3 numbers 16 residues from cysteine through phenylalanine. Left in the record is the CDR3 DNA by itself, 48 bases read in frame from the first base. The time point label, as the study defines it: pre-sensitization, week 0. The label giving this sample's treatment or condition can be read as: therapeutic diphenylcyclopropenone sensitization with weekly scalp DPC. At every patch-test visit, the blood draw took place before the patch test was put on. Eligible patients were aged 18 to 70, diagnosed with alopecia, deemed suitable for DPC therapy, and excluded if pregnant. Total RNA was extracted from unfractionated whole blood that had been collected in Tempus Blood RNA tubes.

In this chain, TRBV6-6 is recombined with TRBJ1-1; TRBD1 matches 12 bases in the middle. The source was whole blood, collected in connection with sensitization to the hapten diphenylcyclopropenone (DPC). The source of this sequence is a woman in her forties or fifties with alopecia areata. Some clones in this sample may be carry-over from other donors' samples. In nucleotide form, the sequence is TGTGCCAGCAGTTACGGGACAGGGGGCCGAAACACTGAAGCTTTCTTT. The translation is CASSYGTGGRNTEAFF.